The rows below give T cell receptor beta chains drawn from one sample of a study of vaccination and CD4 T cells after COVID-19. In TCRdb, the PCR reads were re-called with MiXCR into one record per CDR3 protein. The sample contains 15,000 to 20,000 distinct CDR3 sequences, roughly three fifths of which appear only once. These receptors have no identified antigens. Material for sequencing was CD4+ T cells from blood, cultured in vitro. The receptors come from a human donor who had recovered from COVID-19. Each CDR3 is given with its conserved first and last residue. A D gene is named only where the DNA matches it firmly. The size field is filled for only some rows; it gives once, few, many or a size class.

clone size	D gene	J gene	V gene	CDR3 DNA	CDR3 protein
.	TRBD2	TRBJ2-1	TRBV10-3	TGTGCCACCAGCGGGGAGAACAATGAGCAGTTCTTC	CATSGENNEQFF
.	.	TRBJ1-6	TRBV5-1	TGCGCCAGCAGCCCACAGGGTCGGGAGTCACCCCTCCACTTT	CASSPQGRESPLHF
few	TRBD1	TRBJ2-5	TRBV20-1	TGCAGTGCTTGGACAGGAGAAGAGACCCAGTACTTC	CSAWTGEETQYF
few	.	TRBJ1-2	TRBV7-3	TGTGCCAGCAGCGTCGGGCACGGCTATGGCTACACCTTC	CASSVGHGYGYTF
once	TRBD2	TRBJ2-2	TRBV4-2	TGTGCCAGCTCCGCCGGGACTAGCGGAACCGGGGAGCTGTTTTTT	CASSAGTSGTGELFF
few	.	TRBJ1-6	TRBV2	TGTGCCAGCAGTGTTGCACAGATTCCACCCCTCCACTTT	CASSVAQIPPLHF
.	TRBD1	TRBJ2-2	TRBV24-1	TGTGCCACCAGTGTAGGGACAGGGAGGAACACCGGGGAGCTGTTTTTT	CATSVGTGRNTGELFF
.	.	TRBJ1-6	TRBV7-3	TGTGCCAGCAGCTTAATGGCGAATTCACCCCTCCACTTT	CASSLMANSPLHF
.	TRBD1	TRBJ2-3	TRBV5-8	TGTGCCAGCAGCTTGGGACAGGGGGCCAGTAGGCGGGAGAGCGCGGATACGCAGTATTTT	CASSLGQGASRRESADTQYF
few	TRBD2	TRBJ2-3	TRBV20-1	TGCAGTGCTAGAGCTCGCTTGTGGCTAGCGGGAGTTAGGACATCAGATACGCAGTATTTT	CSARARLWLAGVRTSDTQYF
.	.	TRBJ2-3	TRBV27	TGTGCCAGCAGTTTGGGGCAGTCGAGCACAGATACGCAGTATTTT	CASSLGQSSTDTQYF
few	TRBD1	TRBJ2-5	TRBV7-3	TGTGCCAGCAGCCCGGGACAGGGAATCACTTACCAAGAGACCCAGTACTTC	CASSPGQGITYQETQYF
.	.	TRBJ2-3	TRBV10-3	TGTGCCGCGGGACGGGAGCTACCAGATACGCAGTATTTT	CAAGRELPDTQYF
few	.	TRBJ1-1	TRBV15	TGTGCCACCAGCAGAACCCGGGGTTCGTTCGCTGAAGCTTTCTTT	CATSRTRGSFAEAFF
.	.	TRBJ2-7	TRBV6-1	TGTGCCAGCAGTCGGTCATGGGGTGACTACGAGCAGTACTTC	CASSRSWGDYEQYF
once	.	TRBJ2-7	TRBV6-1	TGTGCCAGCAGCTTCACAAGTTACGAGCAGTACTTC	CASSFTSYEQYF
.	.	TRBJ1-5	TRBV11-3	TGTGCCAGCAGCTTCCGGGACGGTCAGCCCCAGCATTTT	CASSFRDGQPQHF
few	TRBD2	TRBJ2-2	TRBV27	TGTGCCAGCAGCGTAGCGGGGCCCACCGGGGAGCTGTTTTTT	CASSVAGPTGELFF
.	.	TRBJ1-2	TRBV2	TGTGCCAGCAGTGATGCGGGGGCGGGGGGCTACACCTTC	CASSDAGAGGYTF
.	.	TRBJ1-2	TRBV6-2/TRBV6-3	TGTGCCAGCAACCTTGGAGGGGTTGGCTACACCTTC	CASNLGGVGYTF
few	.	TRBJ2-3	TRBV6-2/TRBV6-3	TGTGCCAGCAGTTACCCGCAGCATACGCAGTATTTT	CASSYPQHTQYF
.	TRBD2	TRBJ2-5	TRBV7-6	TGTGCCAGCAGCTTACTAGGGACTAGCGGGGGGGCGAGGATAGAGACCCAGTACTTC	CASSLLGTSGGARIETQYF
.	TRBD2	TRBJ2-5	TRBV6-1	TGTGCCAGCAAGGCGGGGGAGTTAGAGACCCAGTACTTC	CASKAGELETQYF
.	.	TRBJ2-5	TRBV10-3	TGTGCCATCAGTAACGGCCGAGAGACCCAGTACTTC	CAISNGRETQYF
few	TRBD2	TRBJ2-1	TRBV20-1	TGCAGTGCTAGTTTGCCTAGCGGGAGGGCGGGGAATGAGCAGTTCTTC	CSASLPSGRAGNEQFF
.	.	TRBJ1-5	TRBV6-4	TGTGCCAGCACCCCTGAGAGGGGGACCTCTTATAGCAATCAGCCCCAGCATTTT	CASTPERGTSYSNQPQHF
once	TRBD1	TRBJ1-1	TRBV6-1	TGTGCCAGCAGTCTCACAGGGGACACTGAAGCTTTCTTT	CASSLTGDTEAFF
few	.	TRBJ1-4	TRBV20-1	TGCAGTGCTAGACAGGGATGGGATGAAAAACTGTTTTTT	CSARQGWDEKLFF
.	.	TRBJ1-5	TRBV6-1	TGTGCCAGCAGCCCCTGGTCCCCCGGGGCCCAGCATTTT	CASSPWSPGAQHF
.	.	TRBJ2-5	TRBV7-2	TGTGCCAGCAGCTTAGGCCCCTTGCAAGAGACCCAGTACTTC	CASSLGPLQETQYF
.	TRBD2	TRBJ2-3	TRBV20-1	TGCAGTGCCATACCTCTTCTGGCGGGGGGTGTTACAGATACGCAGTATTTT	CSAIPLLAGGVTDTQYF
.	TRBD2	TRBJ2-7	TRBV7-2	TGTGCCAGCAGCTCTCGAGCGGGGGGCGGGCTTTCGTACGAGCAGTACTTC	CASSSRAGGGLSYEQYF
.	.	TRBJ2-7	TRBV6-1	TGTGCCAGCAGTGAAGTTGGGGGGTTCGAGCAGTACTTC	CASSEVGGFEQYF
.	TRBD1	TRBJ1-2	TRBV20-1	TGCAGTGTCAGGGGGTGGAGTGGCTACACCTTC	CSVRGWSGYTF
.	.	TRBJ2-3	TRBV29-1	TGCAGCGTTGCGAGCCGTGGTACGCAGTATTTT	CSVASRGTQYF
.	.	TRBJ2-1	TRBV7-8	TGTGCCAGCAGCCCGGTAGTGGCGGGATTAAGCTCCTACAATGAGCAGTTCTTC	CASSPVVAGLSSYNEQFF
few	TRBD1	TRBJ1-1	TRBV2	TGTGCCAGCAGTGAACACAGGGGAACTGAAGCTTTCTTT	CASSEHRGTEAFF
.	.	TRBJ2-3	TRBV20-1	TGCAGTGCTGTCCGGGACTTCACAGATACGCAGTATTTT	CSAVRDFTDTQYF
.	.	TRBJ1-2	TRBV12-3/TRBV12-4	TGTGCCAGCAGTTTAATGTTCGGGGTTAAAGGCTACACCTTC	CASSLMFGVKGYTF
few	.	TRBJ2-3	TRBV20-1	TGCAGTGCTAGAGATAGAGGAGGGCCACCAGATACGCAGTATTTT	CSARDRGGPPDTQYF
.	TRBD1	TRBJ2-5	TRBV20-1	TGCAGTGCTAGTAGGCAGGGGGCTCAAGAGACCCAGTACTTC	CSASRQGAQETQYF
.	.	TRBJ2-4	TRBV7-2	TGTGCCAGCAGCTTAGCAGCGTACCGGGACTTGACCAAAAACATTCAGTACTTC	CASSLAAYRDLTKNIQYF
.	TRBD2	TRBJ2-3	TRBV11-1	TGTGCCAGCAGCTTAGGAGCGGGGGATGGTGCAGATACGCAGTATTTT	CASSLGAGDGADTQYF
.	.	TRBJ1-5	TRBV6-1	TGTGCCAGCAGTGAAAACTTTAGCAATCAGCCCCAGCATTTT	CASSENFSNQPQHF
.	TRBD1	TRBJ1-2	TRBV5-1	TGCGCCAGCAGCCTGACAGGGATTGGTTTTAGTGGTGGCTACACCTTC	CASSLTGIGFSGGYTF